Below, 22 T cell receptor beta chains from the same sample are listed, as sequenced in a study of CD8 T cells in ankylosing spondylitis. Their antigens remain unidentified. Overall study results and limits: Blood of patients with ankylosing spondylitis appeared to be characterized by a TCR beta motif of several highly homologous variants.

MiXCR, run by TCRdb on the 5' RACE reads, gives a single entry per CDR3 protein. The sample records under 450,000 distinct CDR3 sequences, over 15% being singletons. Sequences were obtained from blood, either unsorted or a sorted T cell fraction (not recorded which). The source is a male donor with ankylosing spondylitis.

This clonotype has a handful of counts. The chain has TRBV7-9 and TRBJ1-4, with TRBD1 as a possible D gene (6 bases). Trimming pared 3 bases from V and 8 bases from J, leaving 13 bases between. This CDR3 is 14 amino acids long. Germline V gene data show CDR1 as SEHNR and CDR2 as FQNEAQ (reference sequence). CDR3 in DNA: TGTGCCAGCAGCTTTACAGGGTTGGGCGAAAAACTGTTTTTT. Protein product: CASSFTGLGEKLFF.

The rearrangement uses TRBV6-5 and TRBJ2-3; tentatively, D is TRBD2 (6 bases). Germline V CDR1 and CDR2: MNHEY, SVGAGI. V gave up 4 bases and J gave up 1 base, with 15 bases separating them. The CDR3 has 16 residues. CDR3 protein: CASSLERVEGTDTQYF. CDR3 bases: TGTGCCAGCAGTTTGGAGCGGGTGGAGGGCACAGATACGCAGTATTTT.

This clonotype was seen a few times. The CDR3 nucleotides read TGCAGTGCTGGCGAACGGACAGGGGCGGCAGATACGCAGTATTTT. It yields the protein CSAGERTGAADTQYF. The chain joins TRBV20-1 to TRBJ2-3, with 9 bases identical to TRBD1. Germline V lookup: CDR1 DFQATT, CDR2 SNEGSKA (reference sequence). The CDR3 runs to 15 residues. Trimming cost V 5 bases and J 4 bases; bases outside gene matches: 10.

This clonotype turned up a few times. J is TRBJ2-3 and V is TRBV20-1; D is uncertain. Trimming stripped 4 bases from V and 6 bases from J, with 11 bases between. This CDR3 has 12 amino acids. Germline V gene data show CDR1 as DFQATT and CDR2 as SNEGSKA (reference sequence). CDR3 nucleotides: TGCAGTGCTACTAGGAGTGTGGATACGCAGTATTTT. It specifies CSATRSVDTQYF.

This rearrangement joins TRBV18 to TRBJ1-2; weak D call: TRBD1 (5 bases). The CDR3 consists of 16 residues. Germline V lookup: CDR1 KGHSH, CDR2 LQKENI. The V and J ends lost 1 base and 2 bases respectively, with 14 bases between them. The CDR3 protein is CASSPLAQGFNYGYTF. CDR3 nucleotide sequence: TGTGCCAGCTCACCACTCGCGCAGGGCTTCAACTATGGCTACACCTTC.

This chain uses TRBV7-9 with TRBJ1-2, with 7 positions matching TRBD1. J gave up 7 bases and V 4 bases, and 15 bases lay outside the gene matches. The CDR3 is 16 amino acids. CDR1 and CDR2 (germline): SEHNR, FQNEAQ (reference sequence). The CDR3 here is CASSYSLYEGASGYTF. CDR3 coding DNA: TGTGCCAGCAGCTACTCCCTTTACGAGGGGGCCTCTGGCTACACCTTC.

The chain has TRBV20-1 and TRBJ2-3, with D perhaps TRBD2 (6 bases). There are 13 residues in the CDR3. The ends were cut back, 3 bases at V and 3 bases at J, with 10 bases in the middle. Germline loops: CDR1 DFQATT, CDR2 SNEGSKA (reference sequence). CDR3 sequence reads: CSASAGRTDTQYF. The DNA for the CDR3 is TGCAGTGCTAGCGCGGGGAGGACAGATACGCAGTATTTT.

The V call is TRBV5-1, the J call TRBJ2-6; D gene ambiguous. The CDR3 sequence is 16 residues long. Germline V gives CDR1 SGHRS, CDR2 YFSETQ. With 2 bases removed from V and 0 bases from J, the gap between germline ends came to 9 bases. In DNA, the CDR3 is TGCGCCAGCAGCTTAGGCCTACCCTCTGGGGCCAACGTCCTGACTTTC. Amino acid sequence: CASSLGLPSGANVLTF.

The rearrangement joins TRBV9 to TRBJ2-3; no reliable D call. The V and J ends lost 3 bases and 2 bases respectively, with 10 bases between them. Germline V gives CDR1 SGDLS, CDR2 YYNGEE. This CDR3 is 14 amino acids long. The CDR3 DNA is TGTGCCAGCAGCGCTGATCGGGTCACAGATACGCAGTATTTT. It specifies CASSADRVTDTQYF.

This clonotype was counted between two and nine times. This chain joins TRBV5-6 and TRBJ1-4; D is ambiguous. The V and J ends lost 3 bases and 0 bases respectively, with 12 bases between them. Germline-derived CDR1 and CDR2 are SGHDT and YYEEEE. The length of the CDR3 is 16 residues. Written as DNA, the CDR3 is TGTGCCAGCAGCTGGGGATACACCACAACTAATGAAAAACTGTTTTTT. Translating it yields CASSWGYTTTNEKLFF.

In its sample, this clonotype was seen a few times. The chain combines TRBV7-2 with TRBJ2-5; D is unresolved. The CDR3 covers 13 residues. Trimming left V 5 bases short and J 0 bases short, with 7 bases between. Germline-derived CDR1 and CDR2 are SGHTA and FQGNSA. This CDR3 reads CASSLLHQETQYF. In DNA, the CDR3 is TGTGCCAGCAGCCTACTACACCAAGAGACCCAGTACTTC. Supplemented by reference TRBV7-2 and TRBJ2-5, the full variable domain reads GAGVSQSPSNKVTEKGKDVELRCDPISGHTALYWYRQSLGQGLEFLIYFQGNSAPDKSGLPSDRFSAERTGGSVSTLTIQRTQQEDSAVYLCASSLLHQETQYFGPGTRLLVL.

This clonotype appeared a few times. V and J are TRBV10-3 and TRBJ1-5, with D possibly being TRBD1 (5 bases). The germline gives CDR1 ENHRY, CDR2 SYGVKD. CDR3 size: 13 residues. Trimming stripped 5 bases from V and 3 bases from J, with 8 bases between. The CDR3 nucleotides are TGTGCCATCAGTACACAGGACAATCAGCCCCAGCATTTT. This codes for CAISTQDNQPQHF.

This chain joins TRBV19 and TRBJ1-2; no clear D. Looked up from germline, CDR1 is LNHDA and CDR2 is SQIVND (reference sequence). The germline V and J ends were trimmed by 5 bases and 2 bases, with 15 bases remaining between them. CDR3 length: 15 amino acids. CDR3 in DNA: TGTGCCAGTAGTCCCCCAGCGGCCCCAAACTATGGCTACACCTTC. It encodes CASSPPAAPNYGYTF. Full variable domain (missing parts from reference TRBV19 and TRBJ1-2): DGGITQSPKYLFRKEGQNVTLSCEQNLNHDAMYWYRQDPGQGLRLIYYSQIVNDFQKGDIAEGYSVSREKKESFPLTVTSAQKNPTAFYLCASSPPAAPNYGYTFGSGTRLTVV.

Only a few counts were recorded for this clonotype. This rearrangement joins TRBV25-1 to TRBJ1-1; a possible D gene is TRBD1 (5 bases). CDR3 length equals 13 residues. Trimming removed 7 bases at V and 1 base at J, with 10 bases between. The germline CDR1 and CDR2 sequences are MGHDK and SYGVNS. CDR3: CASKGPQNTEAFF. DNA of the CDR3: TGTGCCAGCAAGGGGCCCCAGAACACTGAAGCTTTCTTT.

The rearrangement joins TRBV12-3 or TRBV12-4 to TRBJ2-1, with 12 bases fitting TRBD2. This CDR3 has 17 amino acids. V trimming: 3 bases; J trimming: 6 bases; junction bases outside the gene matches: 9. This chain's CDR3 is CASSLWRLAGASNEQFF. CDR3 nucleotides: TGTGCCAGCAGTTTGTGGAGACTAGCGGGAGCGAGCAATGAGCAGTTCTTC.

For the CDR3, the DNA is TGCAGTGCTAGAGATCCCCGAGAGGGGCGCAATCAGCCCCAGCATTTT. Its translation: CSARDPREGRNQPQHF. This chain connects TRBV20-1 to TRBJ1-5; a possible D gene is TRBD1 (5 bases). The germline V and J ends were trimmed by 0 bases and 2 bases, with 14 bases remaining between them. Looked up from germline, CDR1 is DFQATT and CDR2 is SNEGSKA (reference sequence). There are 16 residues in the CDR3.

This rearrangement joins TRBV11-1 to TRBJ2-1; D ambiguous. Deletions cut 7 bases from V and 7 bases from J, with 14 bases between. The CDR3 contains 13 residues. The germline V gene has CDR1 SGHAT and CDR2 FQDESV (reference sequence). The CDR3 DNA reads TGTGCCAGCACCCGGCGAGGTCCGAATGAGCAGTTCTTC. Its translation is CASTRRGPNEQFF.

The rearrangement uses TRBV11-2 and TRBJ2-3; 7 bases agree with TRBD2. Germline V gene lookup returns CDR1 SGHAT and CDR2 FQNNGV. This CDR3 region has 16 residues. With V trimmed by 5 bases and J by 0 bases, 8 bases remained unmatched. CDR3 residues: CASSPSGTTSTDTQYF. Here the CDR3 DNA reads TGTGCCAGCAGCCCATCCGGGACTACTAGCACAGATACGCAGTATTTT.

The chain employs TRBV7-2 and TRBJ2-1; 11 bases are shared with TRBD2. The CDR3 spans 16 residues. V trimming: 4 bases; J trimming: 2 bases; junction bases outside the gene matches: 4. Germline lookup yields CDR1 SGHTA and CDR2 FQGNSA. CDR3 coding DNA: TGTGCCAGCAGCTCAGTACTAGCGGGAGCCTACAATGAGCAGTTCTTC. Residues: CASSSVLAGAYNEQFF.

In nucleotides, the CDR3 is TGTGCCAGCAGCCCGACAGGGGGCGAAGGAAACACCATATATTTT. This translates into CASSPTGGEGNTIYF. This chain joins TRBV12-3 or TRBV12-4 and TRBJ1-3, with 10 bases identical to TRBD1. The CDR3 totals 15 residues. The V gene end was trimmed by 6 bases and the J gene end by 4 bases; junction bases not matched to a gene: 6.

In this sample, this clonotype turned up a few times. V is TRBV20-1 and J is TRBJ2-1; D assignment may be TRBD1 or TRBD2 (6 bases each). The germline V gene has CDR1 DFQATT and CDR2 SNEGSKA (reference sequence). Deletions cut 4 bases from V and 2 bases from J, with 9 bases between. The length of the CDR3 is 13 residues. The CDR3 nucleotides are TGCAGTGCTAAGAGGGGGGCCTACAATGAGCAGTTCTTC. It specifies CSAKRGAYNEQFF.

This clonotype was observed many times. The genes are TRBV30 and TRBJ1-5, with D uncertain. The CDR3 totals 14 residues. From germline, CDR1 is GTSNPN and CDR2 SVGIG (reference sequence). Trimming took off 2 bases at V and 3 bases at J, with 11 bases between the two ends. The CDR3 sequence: CAWSMGRNNQPQHF. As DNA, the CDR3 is TGTGCCTGGAGTATGGGCCGGAACAATCAGCCCCAGCATTTT.